This T cell receptor beta chain was captured in a study of blood T cell repertoires in COVID-19. The ends were cut back, 5 bases at V and 1 base at J, with 14 bases in the middle. CDR3 length: 15 residues. Germline CDR1 LGHNT, CDR2 FRNRAP. Per the original methods: Amplified reference gene primers provided the basis for estimating nucleated cell counts. TCRdb's table, derived via immunoSEQ multiplex PCR, lists solely in-frame clones and lacks some. Clone size and the V and J calls come from that table; the DNA yielded D and trimming. Found here are under 200,000 clones, roughly 83% of them singletons; the top ten hold under 3%.

This chain links TRBV12-5 with TRBJ1-1; no reliable D call. The TCR was taken from a woman in her fifties or sixties with acute or convalescent COVID-19. The sequencing sample was made of peripheral blood. The CDR3 protein is CASGPETAGNTEAFF. The CDR3 DNA is TGTGCTAGTGGTCCCGAGACGGCAGGGAACACTGAAGCTTTCTTT.